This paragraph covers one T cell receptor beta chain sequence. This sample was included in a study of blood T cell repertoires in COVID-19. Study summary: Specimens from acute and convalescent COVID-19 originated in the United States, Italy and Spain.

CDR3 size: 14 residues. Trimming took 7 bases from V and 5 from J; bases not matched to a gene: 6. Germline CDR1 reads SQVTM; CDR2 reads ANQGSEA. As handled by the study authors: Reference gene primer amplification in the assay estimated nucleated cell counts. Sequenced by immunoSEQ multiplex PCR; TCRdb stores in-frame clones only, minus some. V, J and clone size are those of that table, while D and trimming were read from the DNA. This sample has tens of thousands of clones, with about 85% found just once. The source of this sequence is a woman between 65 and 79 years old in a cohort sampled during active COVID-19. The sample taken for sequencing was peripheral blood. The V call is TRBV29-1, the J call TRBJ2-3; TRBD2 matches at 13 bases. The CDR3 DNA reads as TGCAGCGCAGGACTAGCGGGAGTAGTAGATACGCAGTATTTT. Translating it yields CSAGLAGVVDTQYF.